A single sample gave rise to the 18 T cell receptor beta chains below, sequenced in a study of T cell responses to AZD1222 COVID-19 vaccine. Assay: immunoSEQ multiplex PCR; the TCRdb copy retains only in-frame clones and omits some. The table lists over 110,000 clones, around nine tenths of them singletons. This specimen consisted of peripheral blood, obtained 28 days after the second AZD1222 dose. The receptors were gathered from an adult who received the AZD1222 COVID-19 vaccine.

The genes are TRBV27 and TRBJ1-2; D possibly corresponds to TRBD1 (6 bases). Trimming pared 4 bases from V and 6 bases from J, leaving 12 bases between. Germline V gene sequence: CDR1 MNHEY, CDR2 SMNVEV (reference sequence). The CDR3 contains 13 residues. In DNA, the CDR3 is TGTGCCAGCAGTTCCCGGGGGCGGGATGGCTACACCTTC. Translation gives CASSSRGRDGYTF.

V gene TRBV6-5 combines with J gene TRBJ1-3; D might be TRBD1 (5 bases). Trimming removed 2 bases at V and 0 bases at J, with 8 bases between. The CDR3 has 15 residues. Germline CDR1 MNHEY, CDR2 SVGAGI. This CDR3 is CASSYTGLSGNTIYF. CDR3 coding DNA: TGTGCCAGCAGTTACACAGGTCTCTCTGGAAACACCATATATTTT.

This rearrangement joins TRBV7-9 to TRBJ1-2, with no clear D. V lost 5 bases, J lost 2 bases, and 3 bases lay in between. Per the germline V gene, CDR1 is SEHNR and CDR2 is FQNEAQ (reference sequence). The CDR3 is made up of 11 amino acids. The CDR3 reads CASSQNYGYTF. CDR3 DNA: TGTGCCAGCAGCCAAAACTATGGCTACACCTTC.

The chain uses TRBV7-2 and TRBJ1-2; tentatively, D is TRBD1 (5 bases). Germline V CDR1 and CDR2: SGHTA, FQGNSA. Trimming took 4 bases from V and 8 from J, leaving 11 bases between them. This CDR3 comprises 12 residues. The CDR3 region is CASSSGRGGYTF. The CDR3 DNA reads TGTGCCAGCAGCTCTGGGAGGGGAGGCTACACCTTC.

A single count supports this clone. V and J are TRBV6-2 or TRBV6-3 and TRBJ1-2; a weak D match, TRBD1 (5 bases). This CDR3 spans 16 amino acids. V lost 0 bases to trimming and J lost 2 bases, with 13 bases between them. Germline CDR1 MNHEY, CDR2 SVGEGT. The CDR3 reads CASSYSKTDPNYGYTF. DNA for the CDR3: TGTGCCAGCAGTTACTCGAAGACAGACCCCAACTATGGCTACACCTTC.

The V and J genes are TRBV7-9 and TRBJ2-1, with TRBD2 matching over 10 bases. The germline V gene encodes CDR1 SEHNR and CDR2 FQNEAQ (reference sequence). The CDR3 covers 14 residues. The CDR3 here is CAGGELAGYNEQFF. CDR3 in DNA: TGTGCGGGCGGGGAACTAGCGGGGTACAATGAGCAGTTCTTC.

J is TRBJ2-1 and V is TRBV2; 9 bases line up with TRBD2. V lost 8 bases and J lost 2; bases outside the gene matches: 1. CDR1 and CDR2 (germline): SNHLY, FYNNEI. The CDR3 consists of 13 residues. CDR3 amino acids: CASERGAYNEQFF. The CDR3 DNA follows: TGTGCCAGCGAGCGGGGGGCCTACAATGAGCAGTTCTTC.

This clone appeared a single time. The J gene is TRBJ2-7, the V gene TRBV15; tentative D call: TRBD1 (5 bases). The V end was cut by 0 bases, the J end by 0 bases, with 6 bases between. Per germline, CDR1 LNHNV and CDR2 YYDKDF (reference sequence). The CDR3 contains 14 residues. CDR3 DNA sequence: TGTGCCACCAGCAGAGACAGGGCCTCCTACGAGCAGTACTTC. Amino acid sequence: CATSRDRASYEQYF.

The chain combines TRBV11-2 with TRBJ2-1, with 8 positions matching TRBD2. Germline assignment: CDR1 SGHAT and CDR2 FQNNGV. CDR3 length: 15 residues. Trimming cost V 5 bases and J 0 bases; bases outside gene matches: 3. CDR3 sequence: CASSQTSGSYNEQFF. The CDR3 nucleotides read TGTGCCAGCAGCCAAACTAGCGGCTCCTACAATGAGCAGTTCTTC.

This clone was counted a few times. The chain employs TRBV18 and TRBJ1-2; unclear D gene. Germline CDR1 is KGHSH and CDR2 is LQKENI. With 3 bases removed from V and 1 base from J, the gap between germline ends came to 15 bases. The CDR3 runs 16 residues. In DNA form, the CDR3 reads TGTGCCAGCTCACCTATGGAGGATGAGCTTAACTATGGCTACACCTTC. Translation gives CASSPMEDELNYGYTF.

This clone was detected a few times. This sequence joins TRBV24-1 and TRBJ1-2; D possibly corresponds to TRBD1 (6 bases). The CDR3 covers 13 residues. From germline, CDR1 is KGHDR and CDR2 SFDVKD. The ends were cut back, 5 bases at V and 11 bases at J, with 17 bases in the middle. The CDR3 coding sequence is TGTGCCACCAGTGCCCGGGACACCCCTTTTTACACCTTC. Residues: CATSARDTPFYTF.

This clone was counted between two and nine times. This specimen includes other DNA sequences encoding the same CDR3. As DNA, the CDR3 is TGTGCCAGCAGTCATGGAGGCACTGAAGCTTTCTTT. As protein: CASSHGGTEAFF. The rearrangement uses TRBV28 and TRBJ1-1; D is unclear. The CDR3 extends over 12 amino acids. Germline V CDR1 and CDR2: MDHEN, SYDVKM. V lost 5 bases and J lost 4, with 8 bases in between.

This chain connects TRBV12-5 to TRBJ1-1; TRBD1 is a possible D gene (6 bases). The CDR3 is 16 residues long. Trimming removed 5 bases from V and 0 bases from J, with 16 bases in between. Per germline, CDR1 LGHNT and CDR2 FRNRAP. The CDR3 sequence: CASGLSRGGMNTEAFF. The CDR3 bases are TGTGCTAGTGGTCTCTCTCGAGGGGGGATGAACACTGAAGCTTTCTTT.

The V call is TRBV5-1, the J call TRBJ1-5; D unresolved. CDR3 length: 13 residues. Germline CDR1 and CDR2: SGHRS and YFSETQ. Trimming took 4 bases from V and 7 from J, leaving 12 bases between them. The DNA for the CDR3 is TGCGCCAGCAGCCCGGCCCGAGGACAGCCCCAGCATTTT. It yields the protein CASSPARGQPQHF.

To note about this clone: The final CDR3 position lacks the conserved phenylalanine or tryptophan, pointing to a likely read error. The limits of the CDR3 on the DNA are not certain, so only TCRdb's listed CDR3 is given. This sequence joins TRBV19 and TRBJ1-1. The CDR3 adds up to 20 amino acids, both ends counted. CDR1 is LNHDA and CDR2 is SQIVND in the germline V gene (reference sequence). The CDR3 region is CASAARGQGSPEPATVDHGV.

The CDR3 bases are TGTGCCAGCAGCCCCAGCGGAATGAATATTCAGTACTTC. Translated, it gives CASSPSGMNIQYF. The chain has TRBV11-2 and TRBJ2-4; a possible D gene is TRBD2 (5 bases). Germline CDR1 and CDR2: SGHAT and FQNNGV. This CDR3 comprises 13 residues. V was shortened by 5 bases and J by 10 bases, with 15 bases between the two germline ends.

CDR3 in DNA: TGTGCCAGCGAAACGGGTCTTGGCTACACCTTC. As protein: CASETGLGYTF. The chain joins TRBV2 to TRBJ1-2; no definite D call. Trimming took 8 bases from V and 7 from J, leaving 11 bases between them. The CDR3 has 11 amino acids. CDR1 and CDR2 (germline): SNHLY, FYNNEI.

The chain employs TRBV21-1 and TRBJ1-1; the table's D gene call, TRBD1, was not cross checked with the DNA. TRBV21-1 is annotated as a pseudogene. The CDR3 has 13 residues. The CDR3 loop is CASSKGGRTEAFF. Here the CDR3 DNA reads TGTGCCAGCAGCAAAGGGGGCCGGACTGAAGCTTTCTTT.